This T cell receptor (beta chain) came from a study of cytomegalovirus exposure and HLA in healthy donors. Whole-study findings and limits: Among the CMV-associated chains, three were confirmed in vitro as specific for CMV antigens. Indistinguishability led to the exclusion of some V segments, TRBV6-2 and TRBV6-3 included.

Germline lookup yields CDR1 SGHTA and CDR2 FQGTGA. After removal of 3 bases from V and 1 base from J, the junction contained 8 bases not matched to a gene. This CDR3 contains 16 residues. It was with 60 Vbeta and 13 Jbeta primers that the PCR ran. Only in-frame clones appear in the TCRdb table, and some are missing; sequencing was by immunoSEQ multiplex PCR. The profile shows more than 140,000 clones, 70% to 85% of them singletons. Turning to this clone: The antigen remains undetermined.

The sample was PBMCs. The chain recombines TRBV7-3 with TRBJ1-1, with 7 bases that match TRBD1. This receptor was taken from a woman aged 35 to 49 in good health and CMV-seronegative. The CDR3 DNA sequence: TGTGCCAGCAGCTTTATCTCGGGACAGCAGAACACTGAAGCTTTCTTT. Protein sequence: CASSFISGQQNTEAFF.